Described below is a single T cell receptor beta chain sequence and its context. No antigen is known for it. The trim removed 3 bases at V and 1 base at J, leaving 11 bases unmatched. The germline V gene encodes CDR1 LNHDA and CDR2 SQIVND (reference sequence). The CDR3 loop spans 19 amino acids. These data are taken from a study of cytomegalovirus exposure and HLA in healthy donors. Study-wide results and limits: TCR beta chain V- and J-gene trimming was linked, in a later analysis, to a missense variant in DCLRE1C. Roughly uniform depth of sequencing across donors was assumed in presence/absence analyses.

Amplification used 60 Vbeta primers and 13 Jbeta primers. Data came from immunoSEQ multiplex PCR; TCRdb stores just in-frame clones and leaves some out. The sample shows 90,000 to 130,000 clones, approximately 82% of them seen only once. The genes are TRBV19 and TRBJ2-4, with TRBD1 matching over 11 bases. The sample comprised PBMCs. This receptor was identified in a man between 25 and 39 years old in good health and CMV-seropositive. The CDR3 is CASSILPGTGGPAKNIQYF. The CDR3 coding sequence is TGTGCCAGTAGTATCCTTCCGGGGACAGGGGGACCCGCCAAAAACATTCAGTACTTC.